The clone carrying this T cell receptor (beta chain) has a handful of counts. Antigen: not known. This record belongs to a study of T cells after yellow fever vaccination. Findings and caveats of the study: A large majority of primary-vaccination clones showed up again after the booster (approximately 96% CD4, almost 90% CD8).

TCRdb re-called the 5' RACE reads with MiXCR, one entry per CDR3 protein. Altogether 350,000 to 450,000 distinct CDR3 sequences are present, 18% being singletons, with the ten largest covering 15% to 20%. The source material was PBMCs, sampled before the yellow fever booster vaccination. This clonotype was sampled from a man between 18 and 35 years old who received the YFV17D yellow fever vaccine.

The CDR3 region is CASSLRPEQWAKNIQYF. In DNA form, the CDR3 reads TGTGCCAGCAGTTTAAGGCCAGAGCAATGGGCCAAAAACATTCAGTACTTC. The V and J genes are TRBV27 and TRBJ2-4, with D hard to call. Germline CDR1 MNHEY, CDR2 SMNVEV (reference sequence). The CDR3 sequence is 17 residues long. Trimming left V 2 bases short and J 1 base short, with 15 bases between.